The T cell receptor (beta chain) under discussion was sequenced for a study of T cell changes during pregnancy in multiple sclerosis. The germline gives CDR1 SEHNR, CDR2 FQNEAQ (reference sequence). This CDR3 spans 15 amino acids. V lost 5 bases and J 1 base, leaving 12 bases between the germline ends. Measured with immunoSEQ multiplex PCR; TCRdb has only the in-frame clones, and not every one. The repertoire includes roughly 110,000 clones, just under 95% of them detected once, and 1.6% sits in the top ten. The chain has TRBV7-9 and TRBJ2-1, with D possibly matching TRBD2 (6 bases). This specimen was peripheral blood, taken after pregnancy. The TCR was taken from a female donor with multiple sclerosis, enrolled in a pregnancy study. CDR3 bases: TGTGCCAGCAGCCAACAGCGGGTATCCTACAATGAGCAGTTCTTC. Protein product: CASSQQRVSYNEQFF.